This T cell receptor (beta chain) appears in the sequencing data of a study of OX40 agonist ivuxolimab in advanced cancers. Study information: Hepatocellular carcinoma, melanoma, renal cell or head and neck cancer affected the dose-escalation patients. A male proportion of 82.7% was recorded, with mean age approximately 64 years and range roughly 23 to 85.

At baseline, cycle 4 day 1, and cycle 7 day 1, blood was sampled. CDR3 length: 14 amino acids. Germline V gene data show CDR1 as SNHLY and CDR2 as FYNNEI. V dropped 9 bases and J dropped 3 bases, with 18 bases sitting between them. TCRdb keeps only in-frame clones here, not all; method: immunoSEQ multiplex PCR. The table lists about 93,000 clones, approximately 94% of them singletons. This chain links TRBV2 with TRBJ2-7; D may be TRBD1 (6 bases). This receptor was obtained from an adult with an advanced solid tumor such as melanoma, head and neck, liver or kidney cancer. The input for sequencing was CD4+ or CD8+ T cells sorted from blood, taken in a trial of the OX40 agonist ivuxolimab. The chain's CDR3 is CASAGQLRDYEQYF. CDR3 in DNA: TGTGCCAGTGCCGGACAGCTCCGAGACTACGAGCAGTACTTC.